This T cell receptor (beta chain) came from a study of blood T cell repertoires in COVID-19. Study context: Nucleic acid was either cDNA or gDNA, and it came from T cells, B-cell-depleted T cells, or PBMCs.

Original processing methods: Estimated nucleated cell counts came from reference gene primer amplification. Sequencing was performed with immunoSEQ multiplex PCR; in TCRdb, only in-frame clones are kept and a portion is missing. V and J calls and clone size are given by that table; D and trimming were obtained from the DNA. The data contain approximately 140,000 clones, around four fifths of them singletons. The CDR3 length is 15 residues. Trimming took 2 bases from V and 4 from J; bases not matched to a gene: 4. Looked up from germline, CDR1 is SGHDT and CDR2 is YYEEEE. Sequenced material: peripheral blood. The TCR comes from a middle-aged woman with active or convalescent COVID-19. The rearrangement uses TRBV5-6 and TRBJ2-1, with 9 bases matching TRBD2. The CDR3 nucleotides read TGTGCCAGCAGCTTTAGCGGGAGTGGGTACAATGAGCAGTTCTTC. Its translation is CASSFSGSGYNEQFF.